Presented here are 13 T cell receptor beta chains from one specimen sequenced in a study of CD8 T cells in ankylosing spondylitis. TCRdb called the 5' RACE reads again in MiXCR, with one record for every CDR3 protein. The repertoire holds 400,000 or so distinct CDR3 sequences, with 25% to 30% as singletons. The antigens for these receptors are not known. Regarding the study as a whole: Made up of under 10 highly homologous variants, a TCR beta motif appeared characteristic of ankylosing spondylitis blood.

Material for sequencing was blood, either unsorted or a sorted T cell fraction (not recorded which). The receptors here all came from a male donor with ankylosing spondylitis.

The chain employs TRBV7-8 and TRBJ1-5; D gene uncertain. Trimming left V 5 bases short and J 4 bases short, with 12 bases between. This CDR3 contains 14 residues. Germline CDR1 is SGHVS and CDR2 is FQNEAQ. The CDR3, as DNA: TGTGCCAGCAGCCTTGGACGGAATAATCAGCCCCAGCATTTT. It specifies CASSLGRNNQPQHF.

The CDR3 loop reads CASATSSQINEQFF. In DNA form, the CDR3 reads TGTGCCAGCGCTACTAGCTCACAAATCAATGAGCAGTTCTTC. The chain couples TRBV19 to TRBJ2-1, with D tentatively TRBD2 (6 bases). Trimming stripped 9 bases from V and 6 bases from J, with 18 bases between. Germline lookup yields CDR1 LNHDA and CDR2 SQIVND (reference sequence). The CDR3 extends over 14 amino acids.

The chain recombines TRBV20-1 with TRBJ2-1, with 8 bases identical to TRBD1. The CDR3 loop spans 13 amino acids. After removal of 3 bases from V and 4 bases from J, the junction contained 2 bases not matched to a gene. Germline V gene sequence: CDR1 DFQATT, CDR2 SNEGSKA (reference sequence). CDR3 coding DNA: TGCAGTGCTAGGGACAGGGCTTACAATGAGCAGTTCTTC. Its translation is CSARDRAYNEQFF.

This clonotype turned up a few times. This chain uses TRBV4-1 with TRBJ2-1; TRBD2 agrees at 7 bases. CDR3 length equals 18 residues. Germline V gene data show CDR1 as MGHRA and CDR2 as YSYEKL. V gave up 4 bases and J gave up 0 bases; unmatched junction bases: 12. The CDR3: CASSRGSSGAGSYNEQFF. The CDR3 DNA reads as TGCGCCAGCAGCCGGGGTTCGAGCGGGGCGGGCTCCTACAATGAGCAGTTCTTC.

This clonotype was observed a handful of times. CDR3 sequence: CASSQAGSLEGEQYF. The CDR3 DNA reads TGTGCCAGCAGCCAAGCTGGCTCGCTGGAGGGGGAGCAGTACTTC. V and J are TRBV4-2 and TRBJ2-7; the D gene is possibly TRBD2 (6 bases). Deletions cut 1 base from V and 7 bases from J, with 17 bases between. Germline loops: CDR1 LGHNA, CDR2 YNFKEQ. CDR3 length: 15 residues.

This chain uses TRBV15 with TRBJ1-3; TRBD1 matches at 7 bases. CDR1 LNHNV and CDR2 YYDKDF come from the germline V gene (reference sequence). Germline trimming cut 5 bases from V and 7 bases from J; bases unmatched to any gene: 8. The length of the CDR3 is 14 residues. The CDR3 is CATSAGTETNTIYF. CDR3 in DNA: TGTGCCACCAGCGCGGGGACAGAAACCAACACCATATATTTT. Complete variable domain (other parts from reference TRBV15 and TRBJ1-3): DAMVIQNPRYQVTQFGKPVTLSCSQTLNHNVMYWYQQKSSQAPKLLFHYYDKDFNNEADTPDNFQSRRPNTSFCFLDIRSPGLGDTAMYLCATSAGTETNTIYFGEGSWLTVV.

This clonotype turned up a few times. V gene TRBV5-1 combines with J gene TRBJ2-3, with TRBD2 identical over 8 bases. Unmatched junction bases numbered 5, after V lost 4 bases and J lost 4 bases. The germline V gene has CDR1 SGHRS and CDR2 YFSETQ. This CDR3 comprises 14 residues. The CDR3 loop reads CASSTAGGSDTQYF. The CDR3 coding sequence is TGCGCCAGCAGCACCGCGGGAGGATCAGATACGCAGTATTTT. The full variable domain, completed using reference TRBV5-1 and TRBJ2-3, is KAGVTQTPRYLIKTRGQQVTLSCSPISGHRSVSWYQQTPGQGLQFLFEYFSETQRNKGNFPGRFSGRQFSNSRSEMNVSTLELGDSALYLCASSTAGGSDTQYFGPGTRLTVL.

J is TRBJ2-1 and V is TRBV20-1; 10 bases line up with TRBD2. Germline assignment: CDR1 DFQATT and CDR2 SNEGSKA (reference sequence). J gave up 10 bases and V 6 bases, and 18 bases lay outside the gene matches. CDR3 size: 16 residues. This chain's CDR3 is CSAPEFQLAGVGEQFF. The DNA of the CDR3 is TGCAGTGCCCCGGAATTTCAGCTAGCGGGAGTGGGGGAGCAGTTCTTC.

The chain is built from TRBV25-1 and TRBJ1-1; the match to TRBD1 covers 9 bases. The CDR3 length is 12 residues. J lost 9 bases, V lost 5 bases, and 4 bases had no gene match. Germline lookup yields CDR1 MGHDK and CDR2 SYGVNS. CDR3 residues: CASSPGTGKAFF. Written as DNA, the CDR3 is TGTGCCAGCAGTCCGGGGACAGGGAAAGCTTTCTTT.

CDR3 nucleotides: TGCGCCAGCAGCGAAAATAAGGGGTCCGGGGAGCTGTTTTTT. Protein product: CASSENKGSGELFF. This rearrangement joins TRBV5-1 to TRBJ2-2; D possibly corresponds to TRBD1 (5 bases). V gave up 4 bases and J gave up 6 bases, with 13 bases separating them. This CDR3 has 14 residues. Looked up from germline, CDR1 is SGHRS and CDR2 is YFSETQ. The full variable domain, with the rest looked up from reference TRBV5-1 and TRBJ2-2, is KAGVTQTPRYLIKTRGQQVTLSCSPISGHRSVSWYQQTPGQGLQFLFEYFSETQRNKGNFPGRFSGRQFSNSRSEMNVSTLELGDSALYLCASSENKGSGELFFGEGSRLTVL.

This clonotype was found a few times. The V and J genes are TRBV12-3 or TRBV12-4 and TRBJ2-1; TRBD2 agrees at 9 bases. J lost 0 bases, V lost 5 bases, and 5 bases had no gene match. The CDR3 length is 16 residues. The CDR3 coding sequence is TGTGCCAGCAGTCCCCCAGCGGGAGGCTCCTACAATGAGCAGTTCTTC. It specifies CASSPPAGGSYNEQFF.

This clonotype appeared many times. The chain couples TRBV29-1 to TRBJ2-1; no reliable D call. Trimming cost V 6 bases and J 3 bases, with 12 bases left between them. This CDR3 comprises 13 residues. Germline V gene sequence: CDR1 SQVTM, CDR2 ANQGSEA. In nucleotides, the CDR3 is TGCAGCGTCGACGACCAACTCTACAATGAGCAGTTCTTC. It encodes CSVDDQLYNEQFF.

The sample holds a few counts of this clonotype. The V and J genes are TRBV28 and TRBJ2-1; 12 bases are shared with TRBD1. V shed 5 bases, J shed 7 bases, and the junction held 6 bases outside the gene matches. Germline assignment: CDR1 MDHEN and CDR2 SYDVKM. The CDR3 contains 15 residues. This CDR3 is CASSMGTGGRNEQFF. CDR3 DNA sequence: TGTGCCAGCAGTATGGGGACAGGGGGCAGGAATGAGCAGTTCTTC.